The 14 T cell receptor beta chains below all came from one sample that was sequenced in a study of tumor-infiltrating lymphocytes in primary liver carcinoma. It was unsorted whole blood that yielded blood RNA, and germline DNA was also extracted. The input was 500 ng total RNA; TCR beta cDNA was made from it with a constant-region primer. What produced the TCR beta libraries was three nested multiplex PCR rounds using slightly modified ARM-PCR. It was with TRBV1-TRBV30 forward primers and a C-beta reverse primer that the first two PCR rounds were run, at approximately 10 cycles each. TCRdb independently ran MiXCR on the multiplex PCR reads; one entry per CDR3 protein. The data hold approximately 330,000 distinct CDR3 sequences, with less than 65% observed a single time. Sample: peripheral blood. These receptors were collected from a man aged 35-49 years with primary liver carcinoma and hepatitis B virus infection.

This clonotype was picked up a small number of times. The V and J genes are TRBV6-6 and TRBJ1-1; 7 nucleotides line up with TRBD1. This CDR3 comprises 17 residues. The germline V gene has CDR1 MNHNY and CDR2 SVGAGI (reference sequence). The J segment lost 1 base and the V segment lost 7 bases, leaving 15 bases of the junction unmatched. The CDR3 here is CASTYGGFQGGNTEAFF. The CDR3 coding sequence is TGTGCCAGCACCTACGGAGGTTTTCAGGGGGGGAACACTGAAGCTTTCTTT.

Turning to this clonotype: A single base separates this from a much larger clone, so it may be a read error. CDR3 sequence: CASSQEVVSRDTQYF. The CDR3 DNA is TGCGCCAGCAGCCAAGAGGTGGTCAGCAGAGATACGCAGTATTTT. The chain links TRBV4-3 to TRBJ2-3; no definite D call. Per the germline V gene, CDR1 is LGHNA and CDR2 is YSLEER. The CDR3 sequence is 15 residues long.

This clonotype was observed a few times. This sequence joins TRBV29-1 and TRBJ2-5, with D tentatively TRBD1 (5 bases). Germline CDR1 is SQVTM and CDR2 is ANQGSEA. CDR3 size: 15 residues. V lost 3 bases to trimming and J lost 4 bases, with 18 bases between them. For the CDR3, the DNA is TGCAGCGTTGAGGCGGACAAGGGGCGAGCAGAGACCCAGTACTTC. Translation: CSVEADKGRAETQYF.

The chain employs TRBV5-1 and TRBJ2-3, with 8 bases aligning to TRBD1. The germline V gene encodes CDR1 SGHRS and CDR2 YFSETQ. The length of the CDR3 is 12 residues. V dropped 4 bases and J dropped 10; count of bases not matched to a gene: 5. CDR3 bases: TGCGCCAGCAGCCTTGGACAGGGCCCGCAGTATTTT. Translated, it gives CASSLGQGPQYF.

This clonotype showed up just a few times. A read error may explain this, as a much larger clone is one base away. Given the absence of the conserved phenylalanine or tryptophan at the CDR3 end, a read error is likely. V usage is TRBV29-1 and J usage is TRBJ2-5; D is undetermined. This CDR3 contains 14 residues. Per the germline V gene, CDR1 is SQVTM and CDR2 is ANQGSEA. Deletions cut 6 bases from V and 5 bases from J, with 19 bases between. The CDR3 reads CSVTPGPPGETQYL. In nucleotides, the CDR3 is TGCAGCGTAACTCCGGGCCCCCCTGGGGAGACCCAGTACCTC.

This clonotype was detected only a few times. This sequence joins TRBV5-5 and TRBJ1-1, with a weak D call TRBD1 (5 bases). The CDR3 contains 15 residues. Looked up from germline, CDR1 is SGHKS and CDR2 is YYEKEE (reference sequence). The ends were cut back, 0 bases at V and 4 bases at J, with 13 bases in the middle. The CDR3 DNA reads as TGTGCCAGCAGCTTGGACGGGGGGGAGAGCACTGAAGCTTTCTTT. It yields the protein CASSLDGGESTEAFF. Full variable domain (missing parts from reference TRBV5-5 and TRBJ1-1): DAGVTQSPTHLIKTRGQQVTLRCSPISGHKSVSWYQQVLGQGPQFIFQYYEKEERGRGNFPDRFSARQFPNYSSELNVNALLLGDSALYLCASSLDGGESTEAFFGQGTRLTVV.

In this sample, this clonotype turned up many times. The chain recombines TRBV11-2 with TRBJ2-5; unclear D gene. V was trimmed by 7 bases and J by 2 bases, leaving 11 bases between them. CDR3 size: 13 residues. Germline CDR1 reads SGHAT; CDR2 reads FQNNGV. The CDR3 reads CASTVSRQETQYF. CDR3 sequence (DNA): TGTGCCAGCACCGTAAGCCGTCAAGAGACCCAGTACTTC.

Points on this clonotype: Compared with germline, one end of the junction differs, possibly owing to a read error. The rearrangement links TRBV6-5 to TRBJ2-3, with 11 positions matching TRBD2. The CDR3 spans 12 residues. Germline CDR1 is MNHEY and CDR2 is SVGAGI. For the CDR3, the DNA is TGTTCCAGCAGTCTTAGCGGGAGGGGGCTGCACTTT. Its translation: CSSSLSGRGLHF.

The chain couples TRBV11-2 to TRBJ2-2; possibly TRBD1 for D (6 bases). The CDR3 length is 15 residues. The germline CDR1 and CDR2 sequences are SGHAT and FQNNGV. V lost 3 bases and J 15 bases, leaving 23 bases between the germline ends. The CDR3 DNA follows: TGTGCCAGCAGCTTTTCAGCAGAGAGGACCGGGGACATGTTTTTT. Its protein is CASSFSAERTGDMFF.

This clonotype came up many times. The chain's CDR3 is CASSLLGMNTEAFF. The CDR3 nucleotides are TGTGCCAGCAGCTTGTTGGGCATGAACACTGAAGCTTTCTTT. This chain links TRBV5-4 with TRBJ1-1; D not resolved. CDR1 is SGHNT and CDR2 is YYREEE in the germline V gene (reference sequence). V gave up 1 base and J gave up 0 bases, with 7 bases separating them. This CDR3 has 14 residues.

The V and J genes are TRBV11-2 and TRBJ1-2; 8 bases map to TRBD1. Germline assignment: CDR1 SGHAT and CDR2 FQNNGV. The CDR3 consists of 14 residues. Trimming took 6 bases from V and 6 from J; bases not matched to a gene: 9. CDR3 coding DNA: TGTGCCAGCAGAAGGACAGGGAGGAATCATGGCTACACCTTC. This gives the protein CASRRTGRNHGYTF.

The chain carries TRBV11-2 and TRBJ2-7, with D perhaps being TRBD1 or TRBD2 (5 bases each). CDR3 length equals 14 residues. Germline CDR1 is SGHAT and CDR2 is FQNNGV. The CDR3 coding sequence is TGTATCAGCAGCTTGGGGGAATGGGCCTACGAGCAGTACTTC. Protein sequence: CISSLGEWAYEQYF.

This clonotype was observed a single time. The conserved final phenylalanine or tryptophan is absent from the CDR3, which likely points to a read error. The gene calls are TRBV11-2 and TRBJ1-6; the D is unclear. Trimming cost V 5 bases and J 4 bases, with 15 bases left between them. This CDR3 comprises 16 residues. Germline CDR1 and CDR2: SGHAT and FQNNGV. CDR3 sequence: CASSPPGSEYNSPLHY. The CDR3 nucleotides are TGTGCCAGCAGCCCCCCCGGGTCAGAGTATAATTCACCCCTCCACTAT.

The V call is TRBV11-2, the J call TRBJ2-2; no clear D. This CDR3 contains 14 residues. V was shortened by 4 bases and J by 7 bases, with 13 bases between the two germline ends. The V gene's germline CDR1 is SGHAT and CDR2 FQNNGV. The CDR3 spells CASSSGRYSGELFF. The CDR3 DNA follows: TGTGCCAGCAGCTCAGGACGGTACAGCGGGGAGCTGTTTTTT.